The present entry profiles one T cell receptor (beta chain) with its context. These data belong to a study of blood T cell repertoires in COVID-19. Study information: Donors in the United States, Italy and Spain gave samples during acute or convalescent COVID-19.

Per the original methods: How many nucleated cells were present was estimated from reference gene primer amplification. The assay was immunoSEQ multiplex PCR, and TCRdb's table has in-frame clones only and misses some. V, J and clone size were drawn from that table, and D and trimming were deduced from the DNA. The sample holds more than 95,000 clones; 81% are singletons and the top ten take 17%. This CDR3 region has 17 residues. Between the trimmed V and J ends, which lost 3 bases and 1 base, there was a span of 17 bases. In germline, CDR1 is SGHNT, CDR2 YENEEA. Seattle patient enrollment occurred during active infection, with longitudinal follow-up thereafter.

The V call is TRBV11-3, the J call TRBJ2-3; perhaps TRBD2 as D (6 bases). The sequenced sample consisted of peripheral blood. The source is a man aged 25-40 years with COVID-19, enrolled during active disease. The chain's CDR3 is CASSFRILGRGTDTQYF. CDR3 coding DNA: TGTGCCAGCAGCTTCCGGATACTCGGGAGAGGCACAGATACGCAGTATTTT.